The rows below give T cell receptor beta chains drawn from one sample of a study of blood T cell repertoires in COVID-19. TCRdb's table, derived via immunoSEQ multiplex PCR, lists solely in-frame clones and lacks some. This table holds 110,000 or so clones, approximately 90% found once. Input material: peripheral blood. These receptors originate from a woman in her forties or fifties with acute or convalescent COVID-19. Both conserved end residues are part of each CDR3. Fields, in order: J gene, V gene, CDR3 protein.

j_call: TRBJ1-2; v_call: TRBV5-4; cdr3_aa: CASSLLFNYGYTF
j_call: TRBJ1-1; v_call: TRBV18; cdr3_aa: CASAPVVGSEEAFF
j_call: TRBJ1-1; v_call: TRBV20-1; cdr3_aa: CSASYRGLGGTEAFF
j_call: TRBJ1-1; v_call: TRBV6-5; cdr3_aa: CASRPQGAIEAFF
j_call: TRBJ1-5; v_call: TRBV10-2; cdr3_aa: CASSEDSQFNQPQHF
j_call: TRBJ2-7; v_call: TRBV30; cdr3_aa: CAWMNSYEQYF
j_call: TRBJ2-7; v_call: TRBV7-3; cdr3_aa: CASSDEQYF
j_call: TRBJ2-2; v_call: TRBV30; cdr3_aa: CAWSDGTGHTGELFF
j_call: TRBJ1-2; v_call: TRBV18; cdr3_aa: CASSPGTVYGYTF
j_call: TRBJ2-7; v_call: TRBV15; cdr3_aa: CATSSDTGNYEQYF
j_call: TRBJ1-2; v_call: TRBV29-1; cdr3_aa: CSVSDRGGNGYTF
j_call: TRBJ2-5; v_call: TRBV7-9; cdr3_aa: CASSSLWGGETQYF
j_call: TRBJ1-1; v_call: TRBV15; cdr3_aa: CATRGDRASEGTEAFF
j_call: TRBJ1-1; v_call: TRBV10-3; cdr3_aa: CASLTGPATEAFF
j_call: TRBJ1-5; v_call: TRBV19; cdr3_aa: CARGDRGSPYSNQPQHF
j_call: TRBJ1-2; v_call: TRBV28; cdr3_aa: CASSSSRTGVDYGYTF
j_call: TRBJ1-1; v_call: TRBV24-1; cdr3_aa: CATSDPTTGNEAFF
j_call: TRBJ1-2; v_call: TRBV18; cdr3_aa: CASSPPIPRRRGSNPYGYTF
j_call: TRBJ1-1; v_call: TRBV20-1; cdr3_aa: CSASLTPGFGTEAFF
j_call: TRBJ1-6; v_call: TRBV27; cdr3_aa: CASSLSGYNSPLHF
j_call: TRBJ1-1; v_call: TRBV18; cdr3_aa: CASSPPGTDNTEAFF
j_call: TRBJ2-2; v_call: TRBV27; cdr3_aa: CASSFDRAGTGELFF
j_call: TRBJ1-5; v_call: TRBV4-2; cdr3_aa: CASSQDWEMVQPQHF
j_call: TRBJ1-5; v_call: TRBV27; cdr3_aa: CASSQYCFPVDQPQHF
j_call: TRBJ2-3; v_call: TRBV5-4; cdr3_aa: CASSLRRGSSDTQYF
j_call: TRBJ2-1; v_call: TRBV2; cdr3_aa: CASSETGEEQFF
j_call: TRBJ1-6; v_call: TRBV11-2; cdr3_aa: CASSLFPGQSSYNSPLHF
j_call: TRBJ1-6; v_call: TRBV5-4; cdr3_aa: CASSSYRGTSPLHF
j_call: TRBJ1-6; v_call: TRBV28; cdr3_aa: CASSSTRPNSPLHF
j_call: TRBJ1-1; v_call: TRBV27; cdr3_aa: CASSLNRNTEAFF
j_call: TRBJ2-1; v_call: TRBV7-8; cdr3_aa: CASSLIAGGSYNEQFF
j_call: TRBJ1-2; v_call: TRBV5-4; cdr3_aa: CASSVGQGFLITF
j_call: TRBJ2-3; v_call: TRBV3-1/TRBV3-2; cdr3_aa: CASSQEDRGGLGDTQYF
j_call: TRBJ1-1; v_call: TRBV19; cdr3_aa: CASNEGTGAEAFF
j_call: TRBJ2-3; v_call: TRBV19; cdr3_aa: CASSVRITGTDTQYF
j_call: TRBJ1-2; v_call: TRBV27; cdr3_aa: CASGTGGSVVNYGYTF
j_call: TRBJ1-3; v_call: TRBV4-3; cdr3_aa: CASSQAAGTPSSGNTIYF
j_call: TRBJ1-2; v_call: TRBV5-1; cdr3_aa: CASSLWGVFQKGSYGYTF
j_call: TRBJ2-1; v_call: TRBV9; cdr3_aa: CASSLTSGRGNEQFF
j_call: TRBJ2-3; v_call: TRBV5-1; cdr3_aa: CASSGTGGSDTQYF
j_call: TRBJ1-1; v_call: TRBV2; cdr3_aa: CASSSPTGGTTEAFF
j_call: TRBJ1-6; v_call: TRBV6-5; cdr3_aa: CASSYTGTENNSPLHF